The rows below give T cell receptor beta chains drawn from one sample of a study of blood T cell repertoires in COVID-19. Method: immunoSEQ multiplex PCR; TCRdb's copy keeps in-frame clones and lacks some. The sample shows roughly 80,000 clones, approximately 83% of them seen only once. Sequences were obtained from peripheral blood. These receptors were collected from a woman older than 75 with acute or convalescent COVID-19. The CDR3 runs from the conserved cysteine through the conserved F or W. The order of the fields is D gene, V gene, clone size, J gene, CDR3 protein, CDR3 DNA. D genes are given only for firm matches. Only some rows state a clone size, as once, few, many or a class for expanded clones.

NA	TRBV6-2/TRBV6-3	NA	TRBJ1-5	CASSYEGRWPQHF	TGTGCCAGCAGTTATGAGGGCCGCTGGCCCCAGCATTTT
NA	TRBV23-1	NA	TRBJ2-2	CASSPLHKGPTGELFF	TGCGCCAGCAGTCCCCTCCATAAGGGGCCCACCGGGGAGCTGTTTTTT
TRBD2	TRBV3-1/TRBV3-2	NA	TRBJ2-5	CASSQGGLAGGETQYF	TGTGCCAGCAGCCAAGGTGGGCTAGCGGGAGGAGAGACCCAGTACTTC
NA	TRBV6-5	few	TRBJ1-1	CASSYSTDSEAFF	TGTGCCAGCAGTTACTCGACAGATTCTGAAGCTTTCTTT
NA	TRBV29-1	NA	TRBJ2-3	CSVRGFGSGTDTQYF	TGCAGCGTGAGGGGGTTTGGGTCTGGCACAGATACGCAGTATTTT
TRBD1	TRBV30	NA	TRBJ1-2	CAWSLDRVYDGYTF	TGTGCCTGGAGTCTGGACAGGGTGTACGATGGCTACACCTTC
NA	TRBV7-9	NA	TRBJ1-1	CASSLTGSTEAFF	TGTGCCAGCAGCTTGACGGGGAGCACTGAAGCTTTCTTT
NA	TRBV29-1	NA	TRBJ2-7	CSVEAGAAEQYF	TGCAGCGTTGAAGCAGGGGCGGCCGAGCAGTACTTC
TRBD1	TRBV24-1	NA	TRBJ2-2	CATRGQGFELFF	TGTGCCACTCGGGGACAGGGGTTTGAGCTGTTTTTT
NA	TRBV3-1/TRBV3-2	NA	TRBJ1-3	CASSQGESSGNTIYF	TGTGCCAGCAGCCAAGGAGAAAGTTCTGGAAACACCATATATTTT
TRBD1	TRBV4-1	NA	TRBJ1-2	CASSQDRALRGYTF	TGCGCCAGCAGCCAGGACAGGGCGCTGAGAGGCTACACCTTC
TRBD2	TRBV11-1	NA	TRBJ2-1	CASKIGLAGVEQFF	TGTGCCAGCAAAATCGGGCTAGCGGGAGTTGAGCAGTTCTTC
TRBD1	TRBV4-1	once	TRBJ1-2	CASSQGQGFNYGYTF	TGCGCCAGCAGCCAGGGACAGGGATTTAACTATGGCTACACCTTC
NA	TRBV6-5	NA	TRBJ1-1	CASSYSIAGVREAFF	TGTGCCAGCAGTTACTCGATCGCAGGGGTTCGGGAAGCTTTCTTT
NA	TRBV6-2/TRBV6-3	NA	TRBJ2-7	CASSWGGGAETYEQYF	TGTGCCAGCAGTTGGGGGGGCGGAGCTGAGACCTACGAGCAGTACTTC
TRBD2	TRBV11-2	NA	TRBJ2-5	CASTARLAEETQYF	TGTGCCAGCACCGCCCGACTAGCGGAAGAGACCCAGTACTTC
NA	TRBV29-1	once	TRBJ2-1	CSVEDAQGYEQFF	TGCAGCGTTGAAGACGCCCAGGGCTATGAGCAGTTCTTC
TRBD1	TRBV3-1/TRBV3-2	NA	TRBJ2-7	CASSQDDREYEQYF	TGTGCCAGCAGCCAAGATGACAGGGAGTACGAGCAGTACTTC
TRBD1	TRBV28	NA	TRBJ1-2	CASSDHSGTGTYGYTF	TGTGCCAGCAGTGATCACTCCGGGACAGGGACCTATGGCTACACCTTC
TRBD1	TRBV6-1	NA	TRBJ2-7	CASSDTRRHRGLAAYEQYF	TGTGCCAGCAGTGACACGAGGAGACACAGGGGTCTAGCCGCCTACGAGCAGTACTTC
NA	TRBV5-6	few	TRBJ2-6	CASSLRVTGANVLTF	TGTGCCAGCAGCCTTCGGGTTACTGGGGCCAACGTCCTGACTTTC
NA	TRBV5-1	NA	TRBJ2-5	CASSIRQGGGETQYF	TGCGCCAGCAGCATCAGACAGGGAGGAGGGGAGACCCAGTACTTC
TRBD2	TRBV7-3	NA	TRBJ2-1	CASSFGASGRYEQFF	TGTGCCAGCAGCTTTGGTGCTAGCGGGAGATATGAGCAGTTCTTC
TRBD2	TRBV29-1	NA	TRBJ2-1	CSVEDQSGRWYEQFF	TGCAGCGTTGAAGATCAGAGCGGGAGGTGGTATGAGCAGTTCTTC
TRBD1	TRBV28	NA	TRBJ1-4	CASSLSQTGGFEKLFF	TGTGCCAGCAGTTTATCCCAGACAGGGGGGTTTGAAAAACTGTTTTTT
TRBD2	TRBV5-1	NA	TRBJ2-5	CASSIRTSSETQYF	TGCGCCAGCAGCATTCGGACTAGTTCGGAGACCCAGTACTTC